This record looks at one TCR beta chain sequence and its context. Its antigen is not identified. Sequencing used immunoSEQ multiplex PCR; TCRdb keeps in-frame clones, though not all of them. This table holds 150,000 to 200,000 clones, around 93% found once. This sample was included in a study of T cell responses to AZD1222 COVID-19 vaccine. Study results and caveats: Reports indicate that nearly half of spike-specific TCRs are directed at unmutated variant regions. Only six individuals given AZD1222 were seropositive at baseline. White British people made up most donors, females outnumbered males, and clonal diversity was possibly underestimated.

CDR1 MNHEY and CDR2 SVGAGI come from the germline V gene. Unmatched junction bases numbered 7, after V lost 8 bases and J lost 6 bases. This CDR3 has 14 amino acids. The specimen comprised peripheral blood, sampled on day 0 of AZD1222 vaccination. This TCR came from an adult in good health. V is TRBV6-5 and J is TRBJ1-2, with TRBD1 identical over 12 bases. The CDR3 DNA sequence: TGTGCCAGCGACCCGGGACAGGGGGCGAATGGCTACACCTTC. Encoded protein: CASDPGQGANGYTF.